The 4 T cell receptor beta chains reported below all come from one sample, sequenced in a study of cytomegalovirus exposure and HLA in healthy donors. The repertoire was sequenced with immunoSEQ multiplex PCR; TCRdb's copy has only in-frame clones and lacks some. The sample contains about 170,000 clones, around 85% of which appear only once. The sample comprised PBMCs. The source of these receptors is a woman younger than 45 in good health and CMV-seronegative.

This chain joins TRBV20-1 and TRBJ1-4; D unclear. This CDR3 comprises 11 residues. V lost 6 bases, J lost 5 bases, and 7 bases lay in between. Looked up from germline, CDR1 is DFQATT and CDR2 is SNEGSKA (reference sequence). This CDR3 reads CSASDNEKLFF. CDR3 sequence (DNA): TGCAGTGCATCAGACAATGAAAAACTGTTTTTT.

The chain combines TRBV7-3 with TRBJ2-2; 8 nucleotides line up with TRBD2. The CDR3 sequence is 16 residues long. Germline V gene sequence: CDR1 SGHTA, CDR2 FQGTGA. Trimming took 2 bases from V and 7 from J; bases not matched to a gene: 9. CDR3 DNA: TGTGCCAGCAGCTTACCCAGCGGGGGATTTAACGGGGAGCTGTTTTTT. This translates into CASSLPSGGFNGELFF.

This chain uses TRBV4-2 with TRBJ1-5; D remains unclear. V gave up 1 base and J gave up 4 bases, with 8 bases separating them. The CDR3 totals 14 residues. The germline CDR1 and CDR2 sequences are LGHNA and YNFKEQ. The CDR3 here is CASSQVLNNQPQHF. CDR3 sequence (DNA): TGTGCCAGCAGCCAAGTACTAAATAATCAGCCCCAGCATTTT.

The chain links TRBV6-5 to TRBJ2-2; 7 bases are shared with TRBD1. Looked up from germline, CDR1 is MNHEY and CDR2 is SVGAGI. V shed 5 bases and J 4 bases; nucleotides not matched to a gene: 4. The CDR3 runs 14 residues. CDR3 protein: CASSSRGSTGELFF. In DNA, the CDR3 is TGTGCCAGCAGTAGCAGGGGGTCCACCGGGGAGCTGTTTTTT.